These 3 T cell receptor beta chains came from one sample sequenced in a study of spatial heterogeneity in lung cancer. TCRdb reanalysed the 5' RACE reads using MiXCR and keeps one entry per CDR3 protein. The data contain about 52,000 distinct CDR3 sequences, about 7.4% of them singletons. Time point indicated: blood at routine non-recurrence follow-up after resection. Unsorted whole RNA of tumor, nontumor lung or frozen PBMC was sequenced. The sample in question was PBMCs, obtained at follow-up. The source is a female donor with early-stage non-small cell lung cancer.

This clonotype came up many times. This rearrangement joins TRBV7-8 to TRBJ2-5; tentative D call: TRBD1 (6 bases). There are 15 residues in the CDR3. V lost 1 base and J 2 bases, leaving 11 bases between the germline ends. Germline-derived CDR1 and CDR2 are SGHVS and FQNEAQ. This CDR3 is CASSLDTGMQETQYF. DNA of the CDR3: TGTGCCAGCAGCTTAGATACAGGGATGCAAGAGACCCAGTACTTC.

This clonotype was recorded many times. The rearrangement joins TRBV5-4 to TRBJ1-2; D is possibly TRBD1 (6 bases). The CDR3 runs to 15 residues. V lost 3 bases and J 0 bases, leaving 12 bases between the germline ends. CDR1 SGHNT and CDR2 YYREEE come from the germline V gene (reference sequence). This chain's CDR3 is CASSSRQEANYGYTF. The CDR3 DNA reads as TGTGCCAGCAGCTCGCGACAGGAAGCTAACTATGGCTACACCTTC.

This clonotype was recorded at least ten times. The chain links TRBV4-1 to TRBJ1-5; D remains unclear. Looked up from germline, CDR1 is MGHRA and CDR2 is YSYEKL. V was cut by 0 bases and J by 6 bases, with 6 bases left in between. This CDR3 is 13 amino acids long. The CDR3 reads CASSQDPSQPQHF. The CDR3 bases are TGCGCCAGCAGCCAAGACCCCAGTCAGCCCCAGCATTTT.